This T cell receptor (beta chain) was profiled in a study of cytomegalovirus exposure and HLA in healthy donors. Whole-study results and caveats: According to a later analysis, most TCR beta chains associated with CMV appeared HLA-restricted. Information on immune exposure was restricted to one variable (CMV serostatus).

PCR was performed using 60 Vbeta and 13 Jbeta primers. TCRdb's table, derived via immunoSEQ multiplex PCR, lists solely in-frame clones and lacks some. The table has over 90,000 clones, roughly 79% seen once. A remark on this clone: The target antigen is unknown.

The trim removed 5 bases at V and 5 bases at J, leaving 15 bases unmatched. CDR3 length equals 17 residues. Germline V CDR1 and CDR2: SGHAT, FQDESV (reference sequence). The sample taken for sequencing was PBMCs. The rearrangement uses TRBV11-1 and TRBJ2-1; the match to TRBD2 covers 7 bases. The clonotype comes from a man between 50 and 59 years old in good health and CMV-seropositive. CDR3 nucleotide sequence: TGTGCCAGCAGCCCCCAAGGAGGTAGCGGGCCTCACAATGAGCAGTTCTTC. This codes for CASSPQGGSGPHNEQFF.